This T cell receptor beta chain was obtained from a study of shared clonotypes between healthy human individuals. Trimming cost V 4 bases and J 6 bases; bases outside gene matches: 9. Germline assignment: CDR1 MNHEY and CDR2 SMNVEV (reference sequence). The length of the CDR3 is 15 residues. Profiled with immunoSEQ multiplex PCR; TCRdb holds only in-frame clones, not every one. The data show roughly 1,500,000 clones, 95% to 99% seen once. The rearrangement joins TRBV27 to TRBJ1-2; TRBD1 matches 9 bases. Sequencing used naive CD4+ T cells sorted from blood. Subset noted: CD45RA+ positively selected. This TCR came from a man younger than 45 in good health. The CDR3, as DNA: TGTGCCAGCAGTTCCCCTCTACAGGGGGCCCATGGCTACACCTTC. It specifies CASSSPLQGAHGYTF.